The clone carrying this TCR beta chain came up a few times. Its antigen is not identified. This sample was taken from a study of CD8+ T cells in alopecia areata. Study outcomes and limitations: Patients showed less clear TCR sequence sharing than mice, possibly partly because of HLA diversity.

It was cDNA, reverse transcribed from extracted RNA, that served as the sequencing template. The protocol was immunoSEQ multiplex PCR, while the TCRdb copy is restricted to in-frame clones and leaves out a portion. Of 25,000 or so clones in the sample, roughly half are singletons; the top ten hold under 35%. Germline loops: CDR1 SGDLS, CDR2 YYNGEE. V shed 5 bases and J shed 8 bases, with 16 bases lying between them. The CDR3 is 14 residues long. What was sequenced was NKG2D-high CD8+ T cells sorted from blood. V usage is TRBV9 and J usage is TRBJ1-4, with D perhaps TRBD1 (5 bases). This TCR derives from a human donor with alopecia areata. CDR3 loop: CASSPGPAWEKLFF. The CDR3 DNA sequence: TGTGCCAGCAGTCCGGGACCGGCTTGGGAAAAACTGTTTTTT.